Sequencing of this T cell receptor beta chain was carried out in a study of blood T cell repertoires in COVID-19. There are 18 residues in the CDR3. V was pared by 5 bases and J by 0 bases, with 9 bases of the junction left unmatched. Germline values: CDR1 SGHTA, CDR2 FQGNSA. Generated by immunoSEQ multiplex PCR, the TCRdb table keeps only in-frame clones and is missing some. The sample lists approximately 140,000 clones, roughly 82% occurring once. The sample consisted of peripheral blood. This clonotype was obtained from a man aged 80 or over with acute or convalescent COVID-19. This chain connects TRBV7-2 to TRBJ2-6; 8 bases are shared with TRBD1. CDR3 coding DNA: TGTGCCAGCAGCCTTCGGACAGGGATCCGCTCTGGGGCCAACGTCCTGACTTTC. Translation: CASSLRTGIRSGANVLTF.